This T cell receptor beta chain was recovered during a study of blood T cells in healthy people across ages. This CDR3 region has 13 residues. Germline-derived CDR1 and CDR2 are DFQATT and SNEGSKA (reference sequence). For this clonotype: Its target is unknown.

A second PCR of 7 to 11 cycles used a sample-barcoded 5' primer and a J-beta primer mix. TCRdb ran MiXCR on the 5' RACE reads and lists one entry per CDR3 protein. The sample shows about 1.5 million distinct CDR3 sequences, 42% of them seen only once. General study points: In older individuals, TCR beta diversity per million T cells was lower, falling roughly linearly with age.

This TCR came from a woman under 30 in good health. The V call is TRBV20-1, the J call TRBJ2-7; the match to TRBD1 covers 10 bases. Sequencing was carried out using blood. The CDR3 sequence is CNARDRGSYEQYF. The CDR3 DNA sequence: TGCAATGCAAGGGACAGGGGATCCTACGAGCAGTACTTC.